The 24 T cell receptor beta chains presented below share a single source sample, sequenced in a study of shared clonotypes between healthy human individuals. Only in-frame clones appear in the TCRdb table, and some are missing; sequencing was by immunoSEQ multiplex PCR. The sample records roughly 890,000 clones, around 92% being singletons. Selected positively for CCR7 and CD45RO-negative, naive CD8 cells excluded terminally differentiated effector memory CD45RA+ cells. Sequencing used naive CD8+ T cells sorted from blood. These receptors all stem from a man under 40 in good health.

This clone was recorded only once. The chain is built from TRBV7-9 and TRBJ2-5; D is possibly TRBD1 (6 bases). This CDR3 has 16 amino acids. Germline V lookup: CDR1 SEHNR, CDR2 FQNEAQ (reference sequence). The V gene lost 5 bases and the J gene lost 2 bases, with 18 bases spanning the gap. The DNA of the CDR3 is TGTGCCAGCAGCCCACTACAGGGATGGGGACAAGAGACCCAGTACTTC. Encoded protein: CASSPLQGWGQETQYF.

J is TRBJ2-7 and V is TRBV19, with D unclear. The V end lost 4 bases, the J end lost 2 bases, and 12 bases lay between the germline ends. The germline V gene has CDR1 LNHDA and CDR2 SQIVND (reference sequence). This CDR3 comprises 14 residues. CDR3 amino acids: CASSTSGSPYEQYF. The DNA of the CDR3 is TGTGCCAGTAGTACATCAGGATCCCCCTACGAGCAGTACTTC.

The CDR3 DNA is TGTGCCAGCAGCGTCACGGGAGATCAGCCCCAGCATTTT. Amino acids: CASSVTGDQPQHF. This chain uses TRBV9 with TRBJ1-5, with unresolved D. V was pared by 2 bases and J by 5 bases, with 8 bases between. Germline CDR1 reads SGDLS; CDR2 reads YYNGEE. CDR3 length equals 13 residues.

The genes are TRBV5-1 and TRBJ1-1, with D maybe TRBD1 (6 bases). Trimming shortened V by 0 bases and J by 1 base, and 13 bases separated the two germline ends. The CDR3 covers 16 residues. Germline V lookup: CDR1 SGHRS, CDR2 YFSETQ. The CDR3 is CASSLDLGQKNTEAFF. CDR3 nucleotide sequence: TGCGCCAGCAGCTTGGATCTAGGACAGAAGAACACTGAAGCTTTCTTT. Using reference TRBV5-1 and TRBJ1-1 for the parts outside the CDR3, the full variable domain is KAGVTQTPRYLIKTRGQQVTLSCSPISGHRSVSWYQQTPGQGLQFLFEYFSETQRNKGNFPGRFSGRQFSNSRSEMNVSTLELGDSALYLCASSLDLGQKNTEAFFGQGTRLTVV.

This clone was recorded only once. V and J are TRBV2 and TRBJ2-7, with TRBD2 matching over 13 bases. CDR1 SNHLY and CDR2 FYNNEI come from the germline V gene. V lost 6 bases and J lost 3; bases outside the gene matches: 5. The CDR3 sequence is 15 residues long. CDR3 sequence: CASSEGTSGIYEQYF. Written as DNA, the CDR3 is TGTGCCAGCAGCGAGGGGACTAGCGGGATCTACGAGCAGTACTTC.

The CDR3 spells CASSQEQGARLTEAFF. In nucleotides, the CDR3 is TGTGCCAGCAGCCAAGAACAGGGGGCGCGTCTTACTGAAGCTTTCTTT. J is TRBJ1-1 and V is TRBV4-2, with 9 bases identical to TRBD1. The germline V gene has CDR1 LGHNA and CDR2 YNFKEQ. The CDR3 totals 16 residues. The ends lost 0 bases at V and 5 bases at J; junction bases unmatched: 7.

The CDR3 is CSAETSKYNEQFF. CDR3 in DNA: TGCAGCGCCGAGACGAGTAAGTACAATGAGCAGTTCTTC. J is TRBJ2-1 and V is TRBV29-1; D gene ambiguous. The germline V gene has CDR1 SQVTM and CDR2 ANQGSEA. V was pared by 7 bases and J by 4 bases, with 14 bases between. This CDR3 has 13 amino acids.

CDR3 loop: CASSVTGTSSTYNEQFF. In nucleotides, the CDR3 is TGTGCCAGCAGCGTCACCGGAACTAGTTCTACCTACAATGAGCAGTTCTTC. This chain links TRBV9 with TRBJ2-1; tentatively, D is TRBD2 (5 bases). Germline CDR1 SGDLS, CDR2 YYNGEE. CDR3 length equals 17 residues. V lost 2 bases to trimming and J lost 2 bases, with 17 bases between them. Together with reference TRBV9 and TRBJ2-1, the CDR3 gives the full variable domain: DSGVTQTPKHLITATGQRVTLRCSPRSGDLSVYWYQQSLDQGLQFLIQYYNGEERAKGNILERFSAQQFPDLHSELNLSSLELGDSALYFCASSVTGTSSTYNEQFFGPGTRLTVL.

The CDR3 coding sequence is TGTGCCAGCAGCTTTAGTGTCGGTATCAGGTACAATGAGCAGTTCTTC. Residues: CASSFSVGIRYNEQFF. The J gene is TRBJ2-1, the V gene TRBV5-4; D not resolved. This CDR3 has 16 residues. V was cut by 2 bases and J by 4 bases, with 16 bases left in between. The germline V gene has CDR1 SGHNT and CDR2 YYREEE (reference sequence).

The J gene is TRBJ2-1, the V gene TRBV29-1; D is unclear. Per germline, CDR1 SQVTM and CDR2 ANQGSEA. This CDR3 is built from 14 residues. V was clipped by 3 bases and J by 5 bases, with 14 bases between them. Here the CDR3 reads CSVDGVLMDNEQFF. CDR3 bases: TGCAGCGTTGATGGGGTGCTTATGGACAATGAGCAGTTCTTC.

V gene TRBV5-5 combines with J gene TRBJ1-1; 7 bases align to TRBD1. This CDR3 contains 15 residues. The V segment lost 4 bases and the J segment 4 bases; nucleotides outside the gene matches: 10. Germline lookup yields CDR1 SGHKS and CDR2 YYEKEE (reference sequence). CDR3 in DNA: TGTGCCAGCAGCCCCGGTCTGGGACAGCTCACTGAAGCTTTCTTT. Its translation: CASSPGLGQLTEAFF.

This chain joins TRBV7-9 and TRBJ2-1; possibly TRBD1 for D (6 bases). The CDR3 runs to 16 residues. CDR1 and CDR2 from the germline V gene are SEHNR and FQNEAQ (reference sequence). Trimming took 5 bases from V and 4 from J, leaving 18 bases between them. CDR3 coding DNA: TGTGCCAGCAGCCACTGGGAAACAGGGTATTACAATGAGCAGTTCTTC. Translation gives CASSHWETGYYNEQFF.

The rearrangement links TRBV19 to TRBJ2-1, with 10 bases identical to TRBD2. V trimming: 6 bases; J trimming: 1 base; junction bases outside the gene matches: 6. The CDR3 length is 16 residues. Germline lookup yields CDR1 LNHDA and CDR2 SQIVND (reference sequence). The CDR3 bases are TGTGCCAGTAGGCTAGCGGGAGCGTTGTCCTACAATGAGCAGTTCTTC. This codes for CASRLAGALSYNEQFF. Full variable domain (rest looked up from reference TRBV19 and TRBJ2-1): DGGITQSPKYLFRKEGQNVTLSCEQNLNHDAMYWYRQDPGQGLRLIYYSQIVNDFQKGDIAEGYSVSREKKESFPLTVTSAQKNPTAFYLCASRLAGALSYNEQFFGPGTRLTVL.

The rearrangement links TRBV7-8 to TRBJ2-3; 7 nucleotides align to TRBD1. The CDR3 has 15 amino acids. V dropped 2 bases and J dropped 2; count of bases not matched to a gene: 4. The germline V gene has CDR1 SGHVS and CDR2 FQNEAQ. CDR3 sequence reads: CASSLFGTDTDTQYF. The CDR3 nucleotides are TGTGCCAGCAGCTTATTTGGGACAGACACAGATACGCAGTATTTT.

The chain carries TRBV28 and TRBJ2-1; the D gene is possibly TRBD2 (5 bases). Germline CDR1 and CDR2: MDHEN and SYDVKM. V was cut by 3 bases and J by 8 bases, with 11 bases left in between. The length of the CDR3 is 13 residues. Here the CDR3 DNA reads TGTGCCAGCAGTTTGCCCTACGGGGATGAGCAGTTCTTC. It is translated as CASSLPYGDEQFF.

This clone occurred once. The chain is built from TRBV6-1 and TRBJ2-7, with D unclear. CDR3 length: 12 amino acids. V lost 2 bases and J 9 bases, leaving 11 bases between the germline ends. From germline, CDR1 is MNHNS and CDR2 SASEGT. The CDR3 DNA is TGTGCCAGCAGTGAAACGGGCTGGGGGCAGTACTTC. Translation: CASSETGWGQYF.

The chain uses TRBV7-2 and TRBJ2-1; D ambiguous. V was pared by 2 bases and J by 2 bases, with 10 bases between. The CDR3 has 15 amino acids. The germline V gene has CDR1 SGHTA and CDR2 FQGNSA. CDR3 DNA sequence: TGTGCCAGCAGCTTACGGCCTTACCCCTACAATGAGCAGTTCTTC. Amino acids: CASSLRPYPYNEQFF.

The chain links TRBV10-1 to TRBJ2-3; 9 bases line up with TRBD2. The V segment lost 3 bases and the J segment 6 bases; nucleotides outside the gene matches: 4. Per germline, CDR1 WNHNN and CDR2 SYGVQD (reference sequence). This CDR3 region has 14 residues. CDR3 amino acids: CASSDGTSPDTQYF. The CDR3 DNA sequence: TGCGCCAGCAGTGATGGGACTAGCCCTGATACGCAGTATTTT.

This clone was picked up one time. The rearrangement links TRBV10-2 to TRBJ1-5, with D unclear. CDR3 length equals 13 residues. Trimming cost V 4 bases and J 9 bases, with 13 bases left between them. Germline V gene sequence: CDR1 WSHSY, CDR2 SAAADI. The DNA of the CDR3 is TGCGCCAGCAGTGGACGGCAGCCGGGGCCCCAGCATTTT. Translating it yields CASSGRQPGPQHF.

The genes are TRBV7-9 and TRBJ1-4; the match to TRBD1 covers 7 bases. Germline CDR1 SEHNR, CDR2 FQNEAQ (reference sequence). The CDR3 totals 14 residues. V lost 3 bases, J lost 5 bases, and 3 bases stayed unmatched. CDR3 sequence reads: CASSLAGGNEKLFF. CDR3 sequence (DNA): TGTGCCAGCAGCTTGGCAGGGGGGAATGAAAAACTGTTTTTT.

The DNA of the CDR3 is TGTGCCTGGAGTGGGGGGGTCTTCACAGATACGCAGTATTTT. Residues: CAWSGGVFTDTQYF. The rearrangement links TRBV30 to TRBJ2-3; a weak D match, TRBD2 (6 bases). Germline V gives CDR1 GTSNPN, CDR2 SVGIG (reference sequence). Trimming took 1 base from V and 2 from J, leaving 10 bases between them. The CDR3 has 14 amino acids.

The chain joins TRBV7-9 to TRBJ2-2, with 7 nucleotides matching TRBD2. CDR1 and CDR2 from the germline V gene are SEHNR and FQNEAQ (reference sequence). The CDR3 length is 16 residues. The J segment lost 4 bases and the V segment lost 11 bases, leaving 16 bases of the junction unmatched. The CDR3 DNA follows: TGTGCCCTTGAGTCGCGGGAGAGCGTAGTCACCGGGGAGCTGTTTTTT. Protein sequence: CALESRESVVTGELFF.

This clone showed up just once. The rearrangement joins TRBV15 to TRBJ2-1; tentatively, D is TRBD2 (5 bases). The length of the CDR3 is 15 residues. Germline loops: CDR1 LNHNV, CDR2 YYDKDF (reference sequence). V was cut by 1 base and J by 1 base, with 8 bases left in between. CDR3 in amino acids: CATSRAGDSYNEQFF. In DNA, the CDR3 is TGTGCCACCAGCAGAGCCGGGGATTCCTACAATGAGCAGTTCTTC.

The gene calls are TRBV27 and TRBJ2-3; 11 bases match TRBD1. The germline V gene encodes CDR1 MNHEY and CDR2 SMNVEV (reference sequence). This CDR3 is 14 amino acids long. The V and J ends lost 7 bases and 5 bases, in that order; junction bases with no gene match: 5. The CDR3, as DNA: TGTGCCAGCACCCCGGGACAGGGGGTAGATACGCAGTATTTT. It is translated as CASTPGQGVDTQYF.